The 30 T cell receptor beta chains given below trace back to one sample, sequenced in a study of beta chain features in type 1 diabetes (dated by TCRdb to the late 2010s). The library came from the immunoSEQ multiplex PCR assay. The High Capacity cDNA Reverse Transcription Kit was used to reverse transcribe all of the isolated RNA, meaning that expressed TCRB transcripts were what got sequenced. TCRdb re-hosts the immuneACCESS table, in-frame sequences only. Its copies lack some clones; in the studies checked, an unresolved V gene accounts for under half of them, and the cause for the rest is not known. Across this sample there are about 130,000 clones, with about a tenth seen only once. 0.68% of the sample is in the top ten clones. Sequencing was performed on central memory CD4+ T cells from blood. All receptors derive from a man aged 18 to 30 in good health.

The rearrangement links TRBV19 to TRBJ2-1, with D maybe TRBD2 (5 bases). V lost 6 bases, J lost 2 bases, and 5 bases lay in between. This CDR3 has 12 amino acids. Germline V CDR1 and CDR2: LNHDA, SQIVND (reference sequence). The DNA of the CDR3 is TGTGCCAGTAGGCGGGCCTACAATGAGCAGTTCTTC. It encodes CASRRAYNEQFF.

The table lists this clone with a few counts. The chain has TRBV2 and TRBJ2-1; D is ambiguous. This CDR3 is built from 11 residues. Germline CDR1 and CDR2: SNHLY and FYNNEI. Deletions cut 0 bases from V and 10 bases from J, with 4 bases between. CDR3 amino acids: CASSEAREQFF. The DNA for the CDR3 is TGTGCCAGCAGTGAAGCGAGGGAGCAGTTCTTC.

This clone was seen only a few times. The genes are TRBV18 and TRBJ1-2, with TRBD1 identical over 11 bases. V was clipped by 6 bases and J by 6 bases; unmatched bases: 3. This CDR3 has 13 residues. Looked up from germline, CDR1 is KGHSH and CDR2 is LQKENI. CDR3 nucleotides: TGTGCCAGCTCCCGGACAGGGGGCGATGGCTACACCTTC. This codes for CASSRTGGDGYTF. Full variable domain (outside the CDR3, taken from reference TRBV18 and TRBJ1-2): NAGVMQNPRHLVRRRGQEARLRCSPMKGHSHVYWYRQLPEEGLKFMVYLQKENIIDESGMPKERFSAEFPKEGPSILRIQQVVRGDSAAYFCASSRTGGDGYTFGSGTRLTVV.

This clone occurred a few times. This chain uses TRBV10-2 with TRBJ2-7, with a weak D call TRBD2 (5 bases). The CDR3 consists of 13 residues. CDR1 is WSHSY, CDR2 SAAADI, per germline. V was trimmed by 5 bases and J by 2 bases, leaving 10 bases between them. In DNA, the CDR3 is TGCGCCAGCAGTAGCGGACCCACCTACGAGCAGTACTTC. Residues: CASSSGPTYEQYF.

The chain couples TRBV7-9 to TRBJ2-7, with TRBD1 matching 7 bases. The junction had 8 bases not matched to a gene; V was cut back by 5 bases and J by 1 base. Germline V gene sequence: CDR1 SEHNR, CDR2 FQNEAQ (reference sequence). The CDR3 sequence is 15 residues long. The CDR3 nucleotides read TGTGCCAGCAGCCACGAGGGGGCCTTATCCTACGAGCAGTACTTC. Translated: CASSHEGALSYEQYF.

This clone was detected a few times. This chain uses TRBV20-1 with TRBJ2-7, with D perhaps matching TRBD1 (6 bases). This CDR3 has 11 residues. With 6 bases removed from V and 6 bases from J, the gap between germline ends came to 12 bases. Germline lookup yields CDR1 DFQATT and CDR2 SNEGSKA (reference sequence). CDR3 DNA: TGCAGTGCCTACAGGGTACCCGAGCAGTACTTC. Protein: CSAYRVPEQYF.

This clone was picked up a small number of times. The J gene is TRBJ2-4, the V gene TRBV2; D gene unclear. Germline-derived CDR1 and CDR2 are SNHLY and FYNNEI. The CDR3 contains 15 residues. Trimming stripped 2 bases from V and 0 bases from J, with 8 bases between. CDR3 loop: CASSEPILAKNIQYF. The CDR3 bases are TGTGCCAGCAGTGAACCCATTTTAGCCAAAAACATTCAGTACTTC.

This clone has more than one count but fewer than ten. In DNA form, the CDR3 reads TGCAGCATAGGGACTAGTAGCTACGAGCAGTACTTC. Translating gives CSIGTSSYEQYF. The rearrangement links TRBV29-1 to TRBJ2-7; 8 bases are shared with TRBD2. Trimming at V came to 8 bases and at J to 3 bases, leaving 6 bases not matched to a gene. CDR1 SQVTM and CDR2 ANQGSEA come from the germline V gene. The CDR3 spans 12 residues.

The chain combines TRBV7-9 with TRBJ2-5; D may be TRBD2 (6 bases). Germline CDR1 reads SEHNR; CDR2 reads FQNEAQ (reference sequence). The CDR3 totals 17 residues. V lost 0 bases and J 5 bases, leaving 19 bases between the germline ends. The CDR3 region is CASSLASYYGGRETQYF. The CDR3 DNA reads as TGTGCCAGCAGCTTAGCGTCATACTACGGGGGTCGGGAGACCCAGTACTTC.

This chain links TRBV7-2 with TRBJ2-1; 7 nucleotides align to TRBD1. J gave up 12 bases and V 2 bases, and 13 bases lay outside the gene matches. CDR3 length: 15 residues. The germline gives CDR1 SGHTA, CDR2 FQGNSA. The CDR3 DNA sequence: TGTGCCAGCAGCTTACGGGAAGGGGGCCCAGTCCGGCAGTTCTTC. Amino acid sequence: CASSLREGGPVRQFF. Supplemented by reference TRBV7-2 and TRBJ2-1, the full variable domain reads GAGVSQSPSNKVTEKGKDVELRCDPISGHTALYWYRQSLGQGLEFLIYFQGNSAPDKSGLPSDRFSAERTGGSVSTLTIQRTQQEDSAVYLCASSLREGGPVRQFFGPGTRLTVL.

This clone was recorded once. V usage is TRBV6-5 and J usage is TRBJ1-3, with D unresolved. Trimming took off 7 bases at V and 0 bases at J, with 10 bases between the two ends. This CDR3 has 14 amino acids. CDR1 is MNHEY, CDR2 SVGAGI, per germline. The CDR3 bases are TGTGCCAGCACCTACAGCCGCTCTGGAAACACCATATATTTT. It yields the protein CASTYSRSGNTIYF.

Regarding this clone: The identical CDR3 is also encoded by other nucleotide sequences in the sample. The J gene is TRBJ2-3, the V gene TRBV7-3, with 11 nucleotides matching TRBD2. Germline V gene data show CDR1 as SGHTA and CDR2 as FQGTGA. The CDR3 runs 14 residues. V shed 3 bases, J shed 4 bases, and the junction held 0 bases outside the gene matches. The CDR3: CASSFSGGADTQYF. CDR3 nucleotides: TGTGCCAGCAGCTTTAGCGGGGGGGCAGATACGCAGTATTTT.

This clone was seen a few times. The chain carries TRBV5-1 and TRBJ1-4, with 7 bases aligning to TRBD1. With 4 bases clipped from V and 6 bases from J, the junction kept 9 bases outside the gene matches. Germline V gene sequence: CDR1 SGHRS, CDR2 YFSETQ. The CDR3 extends over 15 amino acids. CDR3 coding DNA: TGCGCCAGCAGCCCCCTTGCAGGGGGAGATGAAAAACTGTTTTTT. Translating gives CASSPLAGGDEKLFF. Supplemented by reference TRBV5-1 and TRBJ1-4, the full variable domain reads KAGVTQTPRYLIKTRGQQVTLSCSPISGHRSVSWYQQTPGQGLQFLFEYFSETQRNKGNFPGRFSGRQFSNSRSEMNVSTLELGDSALYLCASSPLAGGDEKLFFGSGTQLSVL.

The rearrangement joins TRBV28 to TRBJ2-6, with D possibly being TRBD1 (6 bases). Trimming pared 9 bases from V and 4 bases from J, leaving 10 bases between. Germline V gene sequence: CDR1 MDHEN, CDR2 SYDVKM. The CDR3 totals 13 residues. CDR3 region: CASRGNGANVLTF. CDR3 DNA sequence: TGTGCCAGTAGGGGGAACGGGGCCAACGTCCTGACTTTC.

This clone has only a few counts. This chain links TRBV18 with TRBJ1-2, with TRBD1 identical over 11 bases. The CDR3 is made up of 18 amino acids. Germline V gives CDR1 KGHSH, CDR2 LQKENI. With V trimmed by 3 bases and J by 2 bases, 11 bases remained unmatched. DNA for the CDR3: TGTGCCAGCTCACCGGGACAGGGGGACATAGGAGGGAACTATGGCTACACCTTC. It translates to CASSPGQGDIGGNYGYTF.

This clone was seen only a few times. The rearrangement joins TRBV7-9 to TRBJ1-2, with 10 bases that match TRBD1. Germline CDR1 reads SEHNR; CDR2 reads FQNEAQ (reference sequence). The CDR3 extends over 15 amino acids. V shed 0 bases and J 6 bases; nucleotides not matched to a gene: 4. CDR3 in amino acids: CASSLARQGADGYTF. CDR3 nucleotides: TGTGCCAGCAGCTTAGCCCGACAGGGGGCGGATGGCTACACCTTC.

CDR3 bases: TGTGCCAGCAGCCTCCTCGGACAGGTTAGCAATCAGCCCCAGCATTTT. Its protein is CASSLLGQVSNQPQHF. This chain links TRBV7-2 with TRBJ1-5; 7 bases agree with TRBD1. Germline V gives CDR1 SGHTA, CDR2 FQGNSA. The trim removed 5 bases at V and 0 bases at J, leaving 7 bases unmatched. The CDR3 totals 16 residues. Together with reference TRBV7-2 and TRBJ1-5, the CDR3 gives the full variable domain: GAGVSQSPSNKVTEKGKDVELRCDPISGHTALYWYRQSLGQGLEFLIYFQGNSAPDKSGLPSDRFSAERTGGSVSTLTIQRTQQEDSAVYLCASSLLGQVSNQPQHFGDGTRLSIL.

This clone has just a few counts. The rearrangement links TRBV5-1 to TRBJ2-7; 11 positions agree with TRBD2. J gave up 3 bases and V 0 bases, and 2 bases lay outside the gene matches. Germline CDR1 reads SGHRS; CDR2 reads YFSETQ. The CDR3 runs to 15 residues. This CDR3 is CASSLGLAGFYEQYF. DNA of the CDR3: TGCGCCAGCAGCTTGGGACTAGCGGGGTTCTACGAGCAGTACTTC. Combining the CDR3 with reference TRBV5-1 and TRBJ2-7 gives the whole variable domain KAGVTQTPRYLIKTRGQQVTLSCSPISGHRSVSWYQQTPGQGLQFLFEYFSETQRNKGNFPGRFSGRQFSNSRSEMNVSTLELGDSALYLCASSLGLAGFYEQYFGPGTRLTVT.

The rearrangement joins TRBV6-4 to TRBJ2-7; D call uncertain. V was trimmed by 0 bases and J by 3 bases, leaving 3 bases between them. CDR3 size: 12 residues. Germline CDR1 and CDR2: MRHNA and SNTAGT. DNA for the CDR3: TGTGCCAGCAGTGACTCCAGCTACGAGCAGTACTTC. It translates to CASSDSSYEQYF.

The rearrangement joins TRBV30 to TRBJ2-7; maybe TRBD2 (5 bases). The ends were cut back, 5 bases at V and 3 bases at J, with 17 bases in the middle. The CDR3 has 14 residues. CDR1 is GTSNPN and CDR2 is SVGIG in the germline V gene (reference sequence). CDR3 DNA: TGTGCCTGGTCCTCCTACGGGGTGAACTACGAGCAGTACTTC. Translation: CAWSSYGVNYEQYF.

In its sample, this clone was seen many times. This rearrangement joins TRBV7-2 to TRBJ2-2; D gene unclear. From germline, CDR1 is SGHTA and CDR2 FQGNSA. The length of the CDR3 is 15 residues. V was shortened by 3 bases and J by 1 base, with 9 bases between the two germline ends. CDR3 coding DNA: TGTGCCAGCAGCTTTTCAGGATTGAACACCGGGGAGCTGTTTTTT. Protein: CASSFSGLNTGELFF. Full variable domain (missing parts from reference TRBV7-2 and TRBJ2-2): GAGVSQSPSNKVTEKGKDVELRCDPISGHTALYWYRQSLGQGLEFLIYFQGNSAPDKSGLPSDRFSAERTGGSVSTLTIQRTQQEDSAVYLCASSFSGLNTGELFFGEGSRLTVL.

There are many counts of this clone. The chain combines TRBV18 with TRBJ2-2; D unclear. The germline gives CDR1 KGHSH, CDR2 LQKENI. CDR3 length: 13 amino acids. V was cut by 5 bases and J by 7 bases, with 11 bases left in between. CDR3: CASSKAIGGELFF. The CDR3 DNA is TGTGCCAGCTCAAAAGCAATCGGCGGGGAGCTGTTTTTT. Looking up the rest from reference TRBV18 and TRBJ2-2 gives the full variable domain: NAGVMQNPRHLVRRRGQEARLRCSPMKGHSHVYWYRQLPEEGLKFMVYLQKENIIDESGMPKERFSAEFPKEGPSILRIQQVVRGDSAAYFCASSKAIGGELFFGEGSRLTVL.

The gene calls are TRBV10-3 and TRBJ2-1, with TRBD1 identical over 9 bases. In germline, CDR1 is ENHRY, CDR2 SYGVKD. CDR3 length equals 16 residues. The J segment lost 4 bases and the V segment lost 6 bases, leaving 10 bases of the junction unmatched. The CDR3 spells CAISLGQGGSYNEQFF. CDR3 sequence (DNA): TGTGCCATCAGCCTGGGACAGGGAGGTTCTTACAATGAGCAGTTCTTC.

The gene calls are TRBV18 and TRBJ2-1, with 7 bases aligning to TRBD2. J was trimmed by 3 bases and V by 0 bases; bases with no gene match: 5. The CDR3 loop spans 16 amino acids. Germline V gene data show CDR1 as KGHSH and CDR2 as LQKENI. The CDR3 spells CASSPPGRGSYNEQFF. The CDR3, as DNA: TGTGCCAGCTCACCACCGGGGCGGGGGAGCTACAATGAGCAGTTCTTC.

The V and J genes are TRBV4-3 and TRBJ1-4; D not certain. The CDR3 totals 12 residues. Germline assignment: CDR1 LGHNA and CDR2 YSLEER. The V end was cut by 1 base, the J end by 8 bases, with 5 bases between. This chain's CDR3 is CASSQATEKLFF. CDR3 coding DNA: TGCGCCAGCAGCCAAGCCACAGAAAAACTGTTTTTT.

This clone came up a few times. DNA of the CDR3: TGTGCCAGCAGCGTAGGGGTGACAGGGGGACAAGAGACCCAGTACTTC. It translates to CASSVGVTGGQETQYF. The chain links TRBV9 to TRBJ2-5; 9 positions agree with TRBD1. The V and J ends lost 0 bases and 2 bases, in that order; junction bases with no gene match: 5. Germline V gene lookup returns CDR1 SGDLS and CDR2 YYNGEE. CDR3 length: 16 residues.

This clone has a handful of counts. This rearrangement joins TRBV5-6 to TRBJ1-2, with TRBD1 as a possible D gene (6 bases). Per the germline V gene, CDR1 is SGHDT and CDR2 is YYEEEE. The CDR3 has 14 residues. Deletions cut 2 bases from V and 8 bases from J, with 16 bases between. The CDR3 loop reads CASSLNRALGGYTF. As DNA, the CDR3 is TGTGCCAGCAGCTTAAACAGGGCCCTGGGGGGCTACACCTTC.

This chain uses TRBV6-5 with TRBJ1-6; no firm D call. This CDR3 is built from 15 residues. V lost 4 bases and J lost 1, with 8 bases in between. Germline V gene data show CDR1 as MNHEY and CDR2 as SVGAGI. The CDR3 DNA reads TGTGCCAGCAGTTTAGACGGGTCCTATAATTCACCCCTCCACTTT. Protein sequence: CASSLDGSYNSPLHF.

This clone has just a few counts. The chain joins TRBV29-1 to TRBJ2-7; 13 bases line up with TRBD2. The CDR3 loop spans 15 amino acids. With V trimmed by 3 bases and J by 5 bases, 7 bases remained unmatched. CDR1 is SQVTM, CDR2 ANQGSEA, per germline. The CDR3 DNA reads as TGCAGCGTTGAGCTTACTAGCGGGGGGGCGGACGAGCAGTACTTC. The encoded protein is CSVELTSGGADEQYF.

J is TRBJ2-3 and V is TRBV11-2; the match to TRBD1 covers 8 bases. CDR1 is SGHAT and CDR2 is FQNNGV in the germline V gene. The CDR3 totals 19 residues. V was clipped by 0 bases and J by 0 bases; unmatched bases: 11. DNA for the CDR3: TGTGCCAGCAGCTTAGACTCACGACCAGGGGGCCTTAGCACAGATACGCAGTATTTT. This gives the protein CASSLDSRPGGLSTDTQYF.